The next 24 T cell receptor beta chains were all read from a single sample in a study of blood T cell repertoires in COVID-19. Produced via immunoSEQ multiplex PCR; TCRdb's table is partial and in-frame only. The sample includes around 320,000 clones, 88% of them seen just once. The sample comprised peripheral blood. The receptors were gathered from a young woman who had recovered from COVID-19.

The chain combines TRBV2 with TRBJ2-2; TRBD1 agrees at 12 bases. Germline V gene lookup returns CDR1 SNHLY and CDR2 FYNNEI. V lost 8 bases to trimming and J lost 10 bases; unmatched junction nucleotides: 5. The CDR3 totals 13 residues. CDR3 DNA: TGTGCCAGCCTTGGGACAGGGGGCCTGGAGCTGTTTTTT. Protein sequence: CASLGTGGLELFF. The full variable domain, its missing parts supplied by reference TRBV2 and TRBJ2-2, is EPEVTQTPSHQVTQMGQEVILRCVPISNHLYFYWYRQILGQKVEFLVSFYNNEISEKSEIFDDQFSVERPDGSNFTLKIRSTKLEDSAMYFCASLGTGGLELFFGEGSRLTVL.

The CDR3 sequence: CASSFHSYTEAFF. The CDR3, as DNA: TGTGCCAGCAGTTTTCACAGTTACACTGAAGCTTTCTTT. This chain joins TRBV28 and TRBJ1-1, with D uncertain. The CDR3 extends over 13 amino acids. The germline V and J ends were trimmed by 3 bases and 3 bases, with 8 bases remaining between them. Germline CDR1 and CDR2: MDHEN and SYDVKM.

The chain couples TRBV7-9 to TRBJ2-7; weak D call: TRBD1 (6 bases). Germline V gives CDR1 SEHNR, CDR2 FQNEAQ (reference sequence). V shed 2 bases and J shed 3 bases, with 14 bases lying between them. This CDR3 has 15 residues. The CDR3 reads CASSLSPDSLYEQYF. Written as DNA, the CDR3 is TGTGCCAGCAGCTTATCCCCGGACAGCCTCTACGAGCAGTACTTC.

This clone has just a few counts. This chain joins TRBV2 and TRBJ1-1, with no clear D. This CDR3 has 13 residues. CDR1 and CDR2 from the germline V gene are SNHLY and FYNNEI. Trimming removed 6 bases from V and 1 base from J, with 9 bases in between. For the CDR3, the DNA is TGTGCCAGCAGAAACAGACCGAACACTGAAGCTTTCTTT. As protein: CASRNRPNTEAFF.

The chain uses TRBV2 and TRBJ2-1, with 8 bases aligning to TRBD1. CDR1 SNHLY and CDR2 FYNNEI come from the germline V gene. This CDR3 is 15 amino acids long. J gave up 3 bases and V 6 bases, and 7 bases lay outside the gene matches. For the CDR3, the DNA is TGTGCCAGCAGGAAAGGACAGGGATACTACAATGAGCAGTTCTTC. This sequence encodes CASRKGQGYYNEQFF.

The chain is built from TRBV15 and TRBJ1-1; tentative D call: TRBD1 (5 bases). This CDR3 is 14 amino acids long. V gave up 2 bases and J gave up 4 bases, with 11 bases separating them. Germline CDR1 reads LNHNV; CDR2 reads YYDKDF (reference sequence). The CDR3 loop reads CATSRPPQGTEAFF. As DNA, the CDR3 is TGTGCCACCAGCAGACCACCGCAGGGCACTGAAGCTTTCTTT. The whole variable domain, filled in from reference TRBV15 and TRBJ1-1, reads DAMVIQNPRYQVTQFGKPVTLSCSQTLNHNVMYWYQQKSSQAPKLLFHYYDKDFNNEADTPDNFQSRRPNTSFCFLDIRSPGLGDTAMYLCATSRPPQGTEAFFGQGTRLTVV.

This clone was recorded once. This rearrangement joins TRBV28 to TRBJ2-7; 8 nucleotides match TRBD1. Unmatched junction bases numbered 8, after V lost 3 bases and J lost 1 base. The CDR3 totals 16 residues. Per the germline V gene, CDR1 is MDHEN and CDR2 is SYDVKM. CDR3 nucleotide sequence: TGTGCCAGCAGTTTCCCCCGGGACAGGCCTTCCTACGAGCAGTACTTC. This sequence encodes CASSFPRDRPSYEQYF.

This clone appeared a single time. The chain employs TRBV9 and TRBJ2-5; 7 bases map to TRBD1. The CDR3 loop spans 15 amino acids. The V gene's germline CDR1 is SGDLS and CDR2 YYNGEE. J lost 1 base, V lost 0 bases, and 3 bases had no gene match. This CDR3 reads CASSVVGTAQETQYF. CDR3 nucleotide sequence: TGTGCCAGCAGCGTAGTCGGGACAGCCCAAGAGACCCAGTACTTC.

The chain has TRBV9 and TRBJ2-7; 10 bases agree with TRBD1. This CDR3 region has 15 residues. The germline V gene has CDR1 SGDLS and CDR2 YYNGEE. Trimming removed 5 bases from V and 2 bases from J; junction bases left unmatched: 7. The CDR3 nucleotides read TGTGCCAGCAGACCCCGGGACAGGGGCACCTACGAGCAGTACTTC. Translated, it gives CASRPRDRGTYEQYF. The whole variable domain, filled in from reference TRBV9 and TRBJ2-7, reads DSGVTQTPKHLITATGQRVTLRCSPRSGDLSVYWYQQSLDQGLQFLIQYYNGEERAKGNILERFSAQQFPDLHSELNLSSLELGDSALYFCASRPRDRGTYEQYFGPGTRLTVT.

V gene TRBV5-8 combines with J gene TRBJ2-7; D might be TRBD1 (6 bases). The ends were cut back, 4 bases at V and 3 bases at J, with 8 bases in the middle. The CDR3 extends over 12 amino acids. The germline V gene encodes CDR1 SGHTS and CDR2 YDEGEE. The CDR3 is CASSMDSYEQYF. The CDR3 DNA reads TGTGCCAGCAGCATGGACAGCTACGAGCAGTACTTC.

The chain couples TRBV25-1 to TRBJ1-1; 9 bases are a match to TRBD1. V lost 7 bases, J lost 3 bases, and 3 bases stayed unmatched. This CDR3 has 13 amino acids. Germline V lookup: CDR1 MGHDK, CDR2 SYGVNS. The CDR3 here is CASKQGADTEAFF. The DNA of the CDR3 is TGTGCCAGCAAACAGGGGGCAGACACTGAAGCTTTCTTT.

V usage is TRBV19 and J usage is TRBJ2-5; 10 bases are a match to TRBD1. CDR3 length equals 13 residues. Germline V lookup: CDR1 LNHDA, CDR2 SQIVND (reference sequence). V lost 6 bases and J lost 5; bases outside the gene matches: 3. DNA of the CDR3: TGTGCCAGTAGAGGGACAGGGGACGAGACCCAGTACTTC. Translation: CASRGTGDETQYF.

CDR3 residues: CASREQGVSEKLFF. The CDR3 DNA reads TGCGCCAGCCGCGAACAAGGGGTTAGCGAAAAACTGTTTTTT. The rearrangement links TRBV5-1 to TRBJ1-4, with D perhaps matching TRBD1 (5 bases). Trimming shortened V by 7 bases and J by 8 bases, and 18 bases separated the two germline ends. Germline V CDR1 and CDR2: SGHRS, YFSETQ. The CDR3 contains 14 residues.

This chain joins TRBV7-9 and TRBJ2-7; D remains unclear. V was cut by 3 bases and J by 3 bases, with 9 bases left in between. CDR3 length: 13 amino acids. Germline CDR1 reads SEHNR; CDR2 reads FQNEAQ (reference sequence). The CDR3, as DNA: TGTGCCAGCAGCTTCGCCCAGTACTACGAGCAGTACTTC. Translating gives CASSFAQYYEQYF.

The gene calls are TRBV11-2 and TRBJ2-3, with 9 bases matching TRBD1. Unmatched junction bases numbered 10, after V lost 5 bases and J lost 4 bases. From germline, CDR1 is SGHAT and CDR2 FQNNGV. This CDR3 is 16 amino acids long. The CDR3 loop reads CASSIQGGQGSDTQYF. DNA for the CDR3: TGTGCCAGCAGCATACAAGGGGGACAGGGTTCAGATACGCAGTATTTT.

Only one count was recorded for this clone. The chain recombines TRBV2 with TRBJ1-5; D gene uncertain. The CDR3 length is 13 residues. Trimming removed 3 bases at V and 7 bases at J, with 10 bases between. Looked up from germline, CDR1 is SNHLY and CDR2 is FYNNEI. CDR3 amino acids: CASSDSSAQPQHF. Here the CDR3 DNA reads TGTGCCAGCAGTGATTCCAGCGCCCAGCCCCAGCATTTT.

V gene TRBV27 combines with J gene TRBJ1-6; 9 bases align to TRBD1. The germline CDR1 and CDR2 sequences are MNHEY and SMNVEV (reference sequence). The J segment lost 7 bases and the V segment lost 6 bases, leaving 10 bases of the junction unmatched. The CDR3 covers 16 residues. CDR3 in DNA: TGTGCCAGCAGGCCGACTCGGGACAGGGCCAATTCACCCCTCCACTTT. Residues: CASRPTRDRANSPLHF.

This clone appeared a single time. The chain recombines TRBV11-2 with TRBJ2-7; D is possibly TRBD2 (5 bases). The germline V and J ends were trimmed by 3 bases and 4 bases, with 13 bases remaining between them. Germline V lookup: CDR1 SGHAT, CDR2 FQNNGV. The CDR3 sequence is 14 residues long. In nucleotides, the CDR3 is TGTGCCAGCAGCTTGGGGTCTAGCTGGTACGAGCAGTACTTC. Translation gives CASSLGSSWYEQYF.

Concerning this clone: Other DNA sequences from this sample encode an identical CDR3 as well. The V call is TRBV5-1, the J call TRBJ2-5; 13 bases fit TRBD2. Germline V gene data show CDR1 as SGHRS and CDR2 as YFSETQ. This CDR3 has 15 residues. Losses at the gene ends were 2 bases for V and 3 bases for J; bases not matched to a gene: 1. DNA of the CDR3: TGCGCCAGCAGCTTTGGGACTAGCGGGGAAGAGACCCAGTACTTC. Translation gives CASSFGTSGEETQYF.

The rearrangement joins TRBV4-2 to TRBJ2-7, with 9 bases that match TRBD2. In germline, CDR1 is LGHNA, CDR2 YNFKEQ. V trimming: 0 bases; J trimming: 4 bases; junction bases outside the gene matches: 10. The CDR3 runs 17 residues. CDR3 nucleotide sequence: TGTGCCAGCAGCCAAGAGGTTCTAGCGGGGAATCGTTACGAGCAGTACTTC. Its translation: CASSQEVLAGNRYEQYF.

This chain links TRBV24-1 with TRBJ1-5; no clear D gene. The germline V gene encodes CDR1 KGHDR and CDR2 SFDVKD. The V and J ends lost 1 base and 0 bases respectively, with 9 bases between them. The CDR3 has 16 amino acids. In DNA, the CDR3 is TGTGCCACCAGTGATTTTACAGCTTATAGCAATCAGCCCCAGCATTTT. Protein: CATSDFTAYSNQPQHF.

This chain links TRBV19 with TRBJ1-3; D may be TRBD1 (5 bases). Trimming took 1 base from V and 0 from J, leaving 7 bases between them. The CDR3 extends over 15 amino acids. In germline, CDR1 is LNHDA, CDR2 SQIVND (reference sequence). CDR3 sequence (DNA): TGTGCCAGTAGTATAGGACAGAACTCTGGAAACACCATATATTTT. Translation gives CASSIGQNSGNTIYF.

In its sample, this clone was seen once. This chain links TRBV7-9 with TRBJ1-2; 7 bases line up with TRBD1. The germline CDR1 and CDR2 sequences are SEHNR and FQNEAQ (reference sequence). V lost 3 bases, J lost 5 bases, and 6 bases stayed unmatched. The CDR3 consists of 14 residues. CDR3 amino acids: CASSFGQAEYGYTF. In DNA form, the CDR3 reads TGTGCCAGCAGCTTTGGACAGGCAGAGTATGGCTACACCTTC.

In this sample, this clone turned up a few times. The chain joins TRBV19 to TRBJ1-6; 8 positions match TRBD1. CDR3 size: 14 residues. V shed 5 bases, J shed 7 bases, and the junction held 4 bases outside the gene matches. Germline V CDR1 and CDR2: LNHDA, SQIVND (reference sequence). CDR3 loop: CASSRTGLNSPLHF. The CDR3, as DNA: TGTGCCAGTAGTCGGACAGGGTTGAATTCACCCCTCCACTTT.